This TCR beta chain appears in the sequencing data of a study of T cells after yellow fever vaccination. As for this clonotype: Antigen: not known.

TCRdb ran MiXCR on the 5' RACE reads and lists one entry per CDR3 protein. The sample records approximately 330,000 distinct CDR3 sequences, around 12% being singletons. Germline CDR1 and CDR2: SGHTA and FQGNSA. Losses at the gene ends were 5 bases for V and 5 bases for J; bases not matched to a gene: 5. This CDR3 has 13 residues. Overall study results and limits: Only a minor proportion of clonotypes was detected across both CD4 and CD8 compartments. Highly abundant clonotypes carried over from the bulk population could end up in FACS-sorted repertoires as contaminants.

The sequences come from CD4+ T cells sorted from PBMCs, collected 15 days after the yellow fever booster vaccination. V and J are TRBV7-2 and TRBJ2-5, with 7 bases lining up with TRBD1. This clonotype originated in a man aged 18 to 30 who received the YFV17D yellow fever vaccine. CDR3 amino acids: CASSVRRGETQYF. In DNA form, the CDR3 reads TGTGCCAGCAGCGTACGCAGGGGGGAGACCCAGTACTTC. Full variable domain (outside the CDR3, taken from reference TRBV7-2 and TRBJ2-5): GAGVSQSPSNKVTEKGKDVELRCDPISGHTALYWYRQSLGQGLEFLIYFQGNSAPDKSGLPSDRFSAERTGGSVSTLTIQRTQQEDSAVYLCASSVRRGETQYFGPGTRLLVL.